The 27 T cell receptor beta chains in this list originate from one sample, sequenced in a study of relationships among human T cell subsets. Semiquantitative ARM-PCR amplified T cell receptor alpha and beta CDR3 regions from mRNA. In ARM-PCR, communal superprimers followed tagged nested gene-specific primers for exponential amplification. TCRdb redid the calling of the multiplex PCR reads with MiXCR, one entry per CDR3 protein. This sample yields some 14,000 distinct CDR3 sequences, of which 50% to 75% are seen a single time; about 2% belongs to the top ten. Regulatory T cells were selected from positively selected CD4+ cells using anti-CD25 beads. Sequenced material: Tregs sorted from blood. These receptors all come from a man between 35 and 55 years old in good health.

As regards this clonotype: At one boundary the junction diverges from the germline segment, which might be a read error. The V call is TRBV5-4, the J call TRBJ2-7; D is undetermined. This CDR3 has 12 residues. Per germline, CDR1 SGHNT and CDR2 YYREEE (reference sequence). In nucleotides, the CDR3 is TGCGCCAGCAGCGTAAGCTCCTACGAGCAGTACTTC. This sequence encodes CASSVSSYEQYF.

The chain links TRBV20-1 to TRBJ2-1, with D unclear. Germline V gives CDR1 DFQATT, CDR2 SNEGSKA (reference sequence). This CDR3 spans 12 amino acids. V was clipped by 1 base and J by 10 bases, with 11 bases between them. The CDR3 sequence is CSARGEAREQFF. The CDR3 DNA reads TGCAGTGCTAGAGGTGAGGCGCGGGAGCAGTTCTTC.

The chain employs TRBV2 and TRBJ1-3; D remains ambiguous. The CDR3 spans 14 residues. Germline V gene data show CDR1 as SNHLY and CDR2 as FYNNEI. V gave up 6 bases and J gave up 8 bases, with 17 bases separating them. This CDR3 reads CASRLTSAGDTIYF. CDR3 DNA sequence: TGTGCCAGCAGACTGACTTCTGCCGGCGACACCATATATTTT.

The CDR3 sequence is CSANVGPLLYEQYF. As DNA, the CDR3 is TGCAGTGCGAATGTGGGCCCTCTCCTATACGAGCAGTACTTC. The chain is built from TRBV20-1 and TRBJ2-7; no reliable D call. CDR3 size: 14 residues. V was trimmed by 6 bases and J by 4 bases, leaving 19 bases between them. Germline V gives CDR1 DFQATT, CDR2 SNEGSKA (reference sequence).

Comments on this clonotype: One end of the junction fails to match germline, which may point to a read error. The gene calls are TRBV11-2 and TRBJ1-6, with TRBD1 matching over 8 bases. Germline-derived CDR1 and CDR2 are SGHAT and FQNNGV. The CDR3 spans 14 residues. The CDR3, as DNA: TGCGCCAGCAGCCGCGGGACAGGAAATTCACCCCTCCACTTT. Protein sequence: CASSRGTGNSPLHF.

This chain uses TRBV20-1 with TRBJ2-5, with 7 bases aligning to TRBD1. The CDR3 sequence is 13 residues long. Germline lookup yields CDR1 DFQATT and CDR2 SNEGSKA (reference sequence). V shed 5 bases and J 1 base; nucleotides not matched to a gene: 4. The CDR3 region is CSAFGTAQETQYF. CDR3 sequence (DNA): TGCAGTGCTTTCGGGACAGCCCAAGAGACCCAGTACTTC.

The rearrangement links TRBV20-1 to TRBJ2-7; TRBD2 might be the D (6 bases). CDR3 length equals 14 residues. Trimming pared 3 bases from V and 0 bases from J, leaving 12 bases between. Germline V lookup: CDR1 DFQATT, CDR2 SNEGSKA (reference sequence). The CDR3 DNA sequence: TGCAGTGCTAGGGAAGACGGGAGCTCCTACGAGCAGTACTTC. This codes for CSAREDGSSYEQYF.

V and J are TRBV7-3 and TRBJ2-1; D is perhaps TRBD2 (5 bases). The CDR3 runs to 15 residues. Trimming shortened V by 0 bases and J by 6 bases, and 12 bases separated the two germline ends. Germline lookup yields CDR1 SGHTA and CDR2 FQGTGA. The CDR3 DNA is TGTGCCAGCAGCTTAACTTCCACTAGTTCCAATGAGCAGTTCTTC. Protein product: CASSLTSTSSNEQFF.

The rearrangement joins TRBV29-1 to TRBJ2-4; TRBD2 matches at 7 bases. CDR3 length equals 15 residues. Germline V lookup: CDR1 SQVTM, CDR2 ANQGSEA. V lost 1 base and J lost 6; bases outside the gene matches: 9. DNA of the CDR3: TGCAGCGTTGAAGGGCATTGGGGGGGACGAAACATTCAGTACTTC. This translates into CSVEGHWGGRNIQYF.

The chain has TRBV6-1 and TRBJ2-7; possibly TRBD2 for D (6 bases). The CDR3 contains 15 residues. Trimming took off 6 bases at V and 0 bases at J, with 15 bases between the two ends. Germline V gene data show CDR1 as MNHNS and CDR2 as SASEGT. The CDR3 reads CASSPRRGSSYEQYF. CDR3 sequence (DNA): TGTGCCAGCAGCCCAAGGCGGGGCTCCTCCTACGAGCAGTACTTC.

The V and J genes are TRBV30 and TRBJ2-7; D is undetermined. V was trimmed by 3 bases and J by 0 bases, leaving 6 bases between them. Germline V gene data show CDR1 as GTSNPN and CDR2 as SVGIG (reference sequence). The CDR3 is made up of 12 amino acids. The CDR3 DNA follows: TGTGCCTGGAGACAGAGCTCCTACGAGCAGTACTTC. Its translation: CAWRQSSYEQYF.

The V call is TRBV14, the J call TRBJ1-5, with a possible D match to TRBD1 (6 bases). The length of the CDR3 is 16 residues. Trimming pared 1 base from V and 0 bases from J, leaving 10 bases between. CDR1 is SGHDN and CDR2 is FVKESK in the germline V gene. For the CDR3, the DNA is TGTGCCAGCAGCCAAGCAGGGGCAAATAGCAATCAGCCCCAGCATTTT. It is translated as CASSQAGANSNQPQHF.

The chain combines TRBV2 with TRBJ2-1; D is ambiguous. Trimming left V 6 bases short and J 4 bases short, with 4 bases between. The V gene's germline CDR1 is SNHLY and CDR2 FYNNEI. CDR3 length: 11 amino acids. Written as DNA, the CDR3 is TGTGCCAGCAGCCCGTACAATGAGCAGTTCTTC. This codes for CASSPYNEQFF.

This clonotype came up a few times. This sequence joins TRBV24-1 and TRBJ2-1; 13 bases are a match to TRBD2. The CDR3 consists of 15 residues. Per the germline V gene, CDR1 is KGHDR and CDR2 is SFDVKD. Losses at the gene ends were 3 bases for V and 7 bases for J; bases not matched to a gene: 2. The CDR3 loop reads CATSDRTSGSNEQFF. In DNA form, the CDR3 reads TGTGCCACCAGTGATAGGACTAGCGGGAGTAATGAGCAGTTCTTC.

The V gene is TRBV13, the J gene TRBJ1-1, with 8 bases fitting TRBD1. The V gene's germline CDR1 is PRHDT and CDR2 FYEKMQ (reference sequence). CDR3 size: 14 residues. Unmatched junction bases numbered 5, after V lost 5 bases and J lost 3 bases. CDR3 amino acids: CASSRGQADTEAFF. CDR3 bases: TGTGCCAGCAGCCGGGGACAGGCCGACACTGAAGCTTTCTTT.

This clonotype turned up a few times. The rearrangement links TRBV6-5 to TRBJ2-1; D may correspond to TRBD1 or TRBD2 (5 bases each). The ends were cut back, 0 bases at V and 9 bases at J, with 12 bases in the middle. This CDR3 has 14 amino acids. Germline V gene lookup returns CDR1 MNHEY and CDR2 SVGAGI. CDR3 sequence (DNA): TGTGCCAGCAGTTACTCGGGGGTATTGAGTGAGCAGTTCTTC. Amino acid sequence: CASSYSGVLSEQFF.

The CDR3 loop is CASSLAISSYNEQFF. The CDR3 region has the DNA TGTGCCAGCAGCTTAGCGATTAGCTCCTACAATGAGCAGTTCTTC. This rearrangement joins TRBV7-3 to TRBJ2-1, with D hard to call. Per germline, CDR1 SGHTA and CDR2 FQGTGA. The CDR3 contains 15 residues. V shed 2 bases and J shed 0 bases, with 8 bases lying between them.

This clonotype occurred once. The rearrangement uses TRBV11-2 and TRBJ1-2, with 7 bases lining up with TRBD1. Germline V gives CDR1 SGHAT, CDR2 FQNNGV. This CDR3 has 14 residues. V gave up 5 bases and J gave up 2 bases; unmatched junction bases: 5. Written as DNA, the CDR3 is TGTGCCAGCAGCCCCGGGACAGAGAACTATGGCTACACCTTC. This sequence encodes CASSPGTENYGYTF.

The V gene is TRBV5-1, the J gene TRBJ2-5; possibly TRBD1 for D (6 bases). CDR3 size: 14 residues. V lost 0 bases, J lost 5 bases, and 11 bases lay in between. Germline CDR1 reads SGHRS; CDR2 reads YFSETQ. The CDR3 region is CASSLGQAGETQYF. The CDR3 nucleotides read TGCGCCAGCAGCTTGGGACAGGCAGGGGAGACCCAGTACTTC.

This chain joins TRBV20-1 and TRBJ1-5; D is possibly TRBD1 (6 bases). Germline V gives CDR1 DFQATT, CDR2 SNEGSKA (reference sequence). V was shortened by 3 bases and J by 7 bases, with 13 bases between the two germline ends. This CDR3 is built from 13 residues. Here the CDR3 DNA reads TGCAGTGCTAGGCAACAGGGAAAGCAGCCCCAGCATTTT. Amino acid sequence: CSARQQGKQPQHF.

The chain uses TRBV11-2 and TRBJ1-3; no firm D call. The V gene's germline CDR1 is SGHAT and CDR2 FQNNGV. The CDR3 totals 12 residues. V was trimmed by 1 base and J by 10 bases, leaving 8 bases between them. CDR3: CASSLAPTTIYF. CDR3 in DNA: TGTGCCAGCAGCTTAGCCCCGACGACCATATATTTT.

The chain recombines TRBV10-3 with TRBJ2-7; D not certain. The CDR3 is 13 residues long. Germline-derived CDR1 and CDR2 are ENHRY and SYGVKD. Trimming removed 3 bases at V and 4 bases at J, with 10 bases between. The CDR3 is CAISEGQVYEQYF. In DNA, the CDR3 is TGTGCCATCAGTGAAGGTCAGGTTTACGAGCAGTACTTC.

This clonotype has just a few counts. The V call is TRBV6-5, the J call TRBJ2-5, with TRBD1 matching over 9 bases. V lost 5 bases to trimming and J lost 6 bases; unmatched junction nucleotides: 16. CDR1 is MNHEY and CDR2 is SVGAGI in the germline V gene. The CDR3 runs to 17 residues. This CDR3 is CASSATSGTGYRKTQYF. The CDR3 DNA is TGTGCCAGCAGTGCTACCTCCGGGACAGGGTATAGGAAGACCCAGTACTTC.

V and J are TRBV2 and TRBJ1-1; the match to TRBD1 covers 7 bases. V trimming: 0 bases; J trimming: 5 bases; junction bases outside the gene matches: 12. The V gene's germline CDR1 is SNHLY and CDR2 FYNNEI. The CDR3 length is 17 residues. CDR3 in amino acids: CASSEARYLTGRTEAFF. The CDR3 DNA reads TGTGCCAGCAGTGAAGCCCGCTACCTGACAGGGCGGACTGAAGCTTTCTTT.

There are a few counts of this clonotype. The gene calls are TRBV11-2 and TRBJ1-2, with TRBD1 as a possible D gene (5 bases). Trimming cost V 0 bases and J 7 bases, with 12 bases left between them. Germline CDR1 is SGHAT and CDR2 is FQNNGV. The CDR3 contains 14 residues. The CDR3: CASSLEPRAGGYTF. CDR3 DNA sequence: TGTGCCAGCAGCTTAGAACCCAGGGCGGGTGGCTACACCTTC.

This chain connects TRBV29-1 to TRBJ1-1, with D uncertain. Trimming shortened V by 8 bases and J by 1 base, and 5 bases separated the two germline ends. The CDR3 consists of 10 residues. CDR1 is SQVTM, CDR2 ANQGSEA, per germline. For the CDR3, the DNA is TGCAGCTCCGCGAACACTGAAGCTTTCTTT. Translated, it gives CSSANTEAFF.

This chain links TRBV15 with TRBJ2-7; no definite D call. This CDR3 contains 12 residues. Trimming removed 0 bases from V and 3 bases from J, with 3 bases in between. Germline CDR1 is LNHNV and CDR2 is YYDKDF (reference sequence). CDR3 residues: CATSRDLYEQYF. The CDR3, as DNA: TGTGCCACCAGCAGAGATCTCTACGAGCAGTACTTC.